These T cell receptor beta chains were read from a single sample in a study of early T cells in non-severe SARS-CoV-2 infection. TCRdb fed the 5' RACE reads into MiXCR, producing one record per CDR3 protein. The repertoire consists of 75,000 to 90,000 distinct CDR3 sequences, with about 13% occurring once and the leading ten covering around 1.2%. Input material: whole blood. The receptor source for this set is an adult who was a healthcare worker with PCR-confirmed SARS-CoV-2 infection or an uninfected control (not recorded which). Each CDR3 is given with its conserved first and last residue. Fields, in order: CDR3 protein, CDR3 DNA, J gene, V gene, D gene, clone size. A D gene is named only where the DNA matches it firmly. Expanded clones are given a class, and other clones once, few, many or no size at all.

CDR3aa: CASSETRGRNEQYF; CDR3nt: TGTGCCAGCAGCGAAACCAGGGGGCGGAACGAGCAGTACTTC; j_gene: TRBJ2-7; v_gene: TRBV5-4; d_gene: TRBD1; abundance: many
CDR3aa: CASSSGQGSQPQHF; CDR3nt: TGTGCCAGCAGTTCGGGACAGGGCAGCCAGCCCCAGCATTTT; j_gene: TRBJ1-5; v_gene: TRBV27; d_gene: TRBD1; abundance: -
CDR3aa: CASNPPGQGYDQPQHF; CDR3nt: TGTGCCAGCAATCCCCCGGGACAGGGGTATGATCAGCCCCAGCATTTT; j_gene: TRBJ1-5; v_gene: TRBV28; d_gene: TRBD1; abundance: -
CDR3aa: CAISTTGGTGELFF; CDR3nt: TGTGCCATCAGTACGACAGGGGGCACCGGGGAGCTGTTTTTT; j_gene: TRBJ2-2; v_gene: TRBV10-3; d_gene: TRBD1; abundance: -
CDR3aa: CASTGTGYEQYF; CDR3nt: TGTGCCAGTACCGGGACAGGGTACGAGCAGTACTTC; j_gene: TRBJ2-7; v_gene: TRBV10-3; d_gene: TRBD1; abundance: -
CDR3aa: CASSNPGTAYQETQYF; CDR3nt: TGCGCCAGCTCCAATCCCGGGACAGCGTACCAAGAGACCCAGTACTTC; j_gene: TRBJ2-5; v_gene: TRBV5-1; d_gene: TRBD1; abundance: many
CDR3aa: CASSVTLYNEQFF; CDR3nt: TGTGCCAGCAGCGTCACACTATACAATGAGCAGTTCTTC; j_gene: TRBJ2-1; v_gene: TRBV9; d_gene: -; abundance: few
CDR3aa: CASSRGPSEKLFF; CDR3nt: TGTGCCAGCAGCAGGGGGCCCAGTGAAAAACTGTTTTTT; j_gene: TRBJ1-4; v_gene: TRBV7-9; d_gene: TRBD1; abundance: -
CDR3aa: CAWIHFTGRNTEAFF; CDR3nt: TGTGCCTGGATACATTTTACAGGCCGCAACACTGAAGCTTTCTTT; j_gene: TRBJ1-1; v_gene: TRBV30; d_gene: -; abundance: -
CDR3aa: CASSRSMTGVGTEAFF; CDR3nt: TGCGCCAGCAGCCGGTCCATGACAGGGGTTGGAACTGAAGCTTTCTTT; j_gene: TRBJ1-1; v_gene: TRBV4-3; d_gene: TRBD1; abundance: few
CDR3aa: CASSPWTGSYNEQFF; CDR3nt: TGTGCCAGCAGTCCCTGGACAGGTTCCTACAATGAGCAGTTCTTC; j_gene: TRBJ2-1; v_gene: TRBV28; d_gene: TRBD1; abundance: few
CDR3aa: CASSSTTTEQYF; CDR3nt: TGTGCCAGCAGTTCCACGACGACCGAGCAGTACTTC; j_gene: TRBJ2-7; v_gene: TRBV6-5; d_gene: -; abundance: few
CDR3aa: CASSLGQGGYEQYF; CDR3nt: TGTGCCAGCAGTCTTGGACAGGGTGGTTACGAGCAGTACTTC; j_gene: TRBJ2-7; v_gene: TRBV5-4; d_gene: TRBD1; abundance: many
CDR3aa: CASSLRQGIYEQYF; CDR3nt: TGTGCCAGCAGTTTAAGACAGGGGATCTACGAGCAGTACTTC; j_gene: TRBJ2-7; v_gene: TRBV28; d_gene: TRBD1; abundance: few
CDR3aa: CASSQEGGVGWPQYF; CDR3nt: TGCGCCAGCAGCCAAGAAGGCGGGGTAGGGTGGCCGCAGTATTTT; j_gene: TRBJ2-3; v_gene: TRBV4-1; d_gene: -; abundance: many
CDR3aa: CASSPEPGQGDIQYF; CDR3nt: TGTGCCAGCAGCCCTGAACCGGGACAGGGGGACATTCAGTACTTC; j_gene: TRBJ2-4; v_gene: TRBV7-9; d_gene: TRBD1; abundance: -
CDR3aa: CASSPNTPQVTQHF; CDR3nt: TGTGCCAGCAGCCCGAACACGCCGCAGGTGACCCAGCATTTT; j_gene: TRBJ1-5; v_gene: TRBV6-6; d_gene: -; abundance: -
CDR3aa: CSVEGAGANVLTF; CDR3nt: TGCAGCGTTGAGGGGGCCGGGGCCAACGTCCTGACTTTC; j_gene: TRBJ2-6; v_gene: TRBV29-1; d_gene: -; abundance: many
CDR3aa: CASSGTGWDGTEAFF; CDR3nt: TGTGCCAGCAGTGGAACAGGGTGGGATGGGACTGAAGCTTTCTTT; j_gene: TRBJ1-1; v_gene: TRBV25-1; d_gene: -; abundance: few
CDR3aa: CASSPRQRPYEQYF; CDR3nt: TGTGCCAGCAGTCCCCGCCAGCGGCCCTACGAGCAGTACTTC; j_gene: TRBJ2-7; v_gene: TRBV12-3/TRBV12-4; d_gene: -; abundance: -
CDR3aa: CSAHPQGRDYNEQFF; CDR3nt: TGCAGTGCACACCCACAGGGGCGGGACTACAATGAGCAGTTCTTC; j_gene: TRBJ2-1; v_gene: TRBV20-1; d_gene: -; abundance: few
CDR3aa: CASSPDGGSYNEQFF; CDR3nt: TGCGCCAGCAGCCCCGACGGGGGGTCCTACAATGAGCAGTTCTTC; j_gene: TRBJ2-1; v_gene: TRBV5-1; d_gene: TRBD2; abundance: -
CDR3aa: CSARDERTRSSPYNEQFF; CDR3nt: TGCAGTGCTAGAGACGAACGAACGAGATCTTCTCCCTACAATGAGCAGTTCTTC; j_gene: TRBJ2-1; v_gene: TRBV20-1; d_gene: -; abundance: -
CDR3aa: CASCSGSPSYNEQFF; CDR3nt: TGTGCCAGTTGTAGCGGGAGTCCCTCCTACAATGAGCAGTTCTTC; j_gene: TRBJ2-1; v_gene: TRBV27; d_gene: TRBD2; abundance: -
CDR3aa: CASSLATRRYNEQFF; CDR3nt: TGTGCCAGCAGCTTAGCAACTAGAAGGTACAATGAGCAGTTCTTC; j_gene: TRBJ2-1; v_gene: TRBV7-9; d_gene: -; abundance: few
CDR3aa: CSARAGGQETQYF; CDR3nt: TGCAGTGCTAGAGCAGGAGGCCAAGAGACCCAGTACTTC; j_gene: TRBJ2-5; v_gene: TRBV20-1; d_gene: -; abundance: once
CDR3aa: CASSFSYGYTF; CDR3nt: TGTGCCAGCAGCTTTTCCTATGGCTACACCTTC; j_gene: TRBJ1-2; v_gene: TRBV7-2; d_gene: -; abundance: -
CDR3aa: CASSPSWERTYEQYF; CDR3nt: TGCGCCAGCAGCCCGAGCTGGGAAAGGACCTACGAGCAGTACTTC; j_gene: TRBJ2-7; v_gene: TRBV5-1; d_gene: -; abundance: -
CDR3aa: CSGDSTDTQYF; CDR3nt: TGCAGCGGCGACAGCACAGATACGCAGTATTTT; j_gene: TRBJ2-3; v_gene: TRBV29-1; d_gene: -; abundance: -